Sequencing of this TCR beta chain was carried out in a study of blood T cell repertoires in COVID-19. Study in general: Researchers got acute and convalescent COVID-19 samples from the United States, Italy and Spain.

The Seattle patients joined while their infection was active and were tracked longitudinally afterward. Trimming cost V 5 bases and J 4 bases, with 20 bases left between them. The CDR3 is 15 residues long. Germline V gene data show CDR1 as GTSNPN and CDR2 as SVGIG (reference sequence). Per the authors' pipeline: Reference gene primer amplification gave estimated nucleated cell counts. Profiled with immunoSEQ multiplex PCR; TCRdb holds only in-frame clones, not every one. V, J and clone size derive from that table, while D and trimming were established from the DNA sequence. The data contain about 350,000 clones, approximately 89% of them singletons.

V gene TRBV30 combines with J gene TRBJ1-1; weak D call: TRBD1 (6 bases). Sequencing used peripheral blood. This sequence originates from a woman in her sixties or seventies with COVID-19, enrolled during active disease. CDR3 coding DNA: TGTGCCTGGGTTAGACAGTCTGAAGGGGGCACTGAAGCTTTCTTT. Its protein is CAWVRQSEGGTEAFF. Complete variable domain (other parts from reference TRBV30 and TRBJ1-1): SQTIHQWPATLVQPVGSPLSLECTVEGTSNPNLYWYRQAAGRGLQLLFYSVGIGQISSEVPQNLSASRPQDRQFILSSKKLLLSDSGFYLCAWVRQSEGGTEAFFGQGTRLTVV.